What follows are 31 T cell receptor beta chains derived from one specimen sequenced in a study of beta chain features in type 1 diabetes (dated 2018 in TCRdb). Receptor amplification or capture employed the immunoSEQ multiplex PCR assay. The entire amount of isolated RNA was reverse transcribed using the High Capacity cDNA Reverse Transcription Kit, so the sequenced TCRB transcripts were expressed ones. What TCRdb holds here is the immuneACCESS table cut down to in-frame rearrangements. Part of the clones is not present; checked against another copy, under half of the missing clones reflect an unresolved V gene, and the others are unexplained. The sample records fewer than 350,000 clones, about 20% of which are singletons. Clones ranked in the top ten supply approximately 0.041% of the sample. Input material: naive CD4+ T cells from blood. What the cell subset or site label conveys for this sample: true naive CD4+ T cells. The source is a woman between 18 and 29 years old in good health.

The chain joins TRBV5-1 to TRBJ2-2, with TRBD1 as a possible D gene (5 bases). CDR3 length equals 15 residues. V lost 0 bases and J 3 bases, leaving 9 bases between the germline ends. Germline values: CDR1 SGHRS, CDR2 YFSETQ. The CDR3 region has the DNA TGCGCCAGCAGCTTGGTAGGGGCGGACACCGGGGAGCTGTTTTTT. Residues: CASSLVGADTGELFF.

The table lists this clone with a few counts. The chain uses TRBV30 and TRBJ1-5, with a possible D match to TRBD1 (5 bases). The CDR3 contains 14 residues. The germline gives CDR1 GTSNPN, CDR2 SVGIG (reference sequence). V lost 2 bases and J lost 4, with 12 bases in between. CDR3 coding DNA: TGTGCCTGGAGTTCAGGGATGGGGAATCAGCCCCAGCATTTT. Translation: CAWSSGMGNQPQHF.

This clone showed up many times. The chain carries TRBV23-1 and TRBJ1-5; no definite D call. Being an ORF, TRBV23-1 has a function that is uncertain. Deletions cut 4 bases from V and 2 bases from J, with 12 bases between. CDR3 length equals 15 residues. As DNA, the CDR3 is TGCGCCAGCAGTCCCCCAGGCGGGGGCAATCAGCCCCAGCATTTT. This encodes CASSPPGGGNQPQHF.

The chain recombines TRBV10-2 with TRBJ1-2; maybe TRBD1 (6 bases). The V and J ends lost 3 bases and 0 bases respectively, with 11 bases between them. The CDR3 extends over 15 amino acids. CDR1 and CDR2 from the germline V gene are WSHSY and SAAADI. CDR3: CASSDLGGANYGYTF. CDR3 in DNA: TGCGCCAGCAGTGATTTAGGGGGAGCTAACTATGGCTACACCTTC.

J is TRBJ2-5 and V is TRBV5-1, with D possibly being TRBD2 (7 bases). This CDR3 spans 15 amino acids. V lost 1 base to trimming and J lost 4 bases, with 14 bases between them. CDR1 SGHRS and CDR2 YFSETQ come from the germline V gene. CDR3 in DNA: TGCGCCAGCAGCTTGCGAGCAGGGGAGGGAGAGACCCAGTACTTC. It encodes CASSLRAGEGETQYF.

Here the CDR3 reads CASSQGQGLNTGELFF. The DNA for the CDR3 is TGCGCCAGCAGCCAAGGACAGGGCCTGAACACCGGGGAGCTGTTTTTT. The chain links TRBV4-3 to TRBJ2-2, with 7 nucleotides matching TRBD1. Trimming removed 1 base from V and 1 base from J; junction bases left unmatched: 3. Germline V gives CDR1 LGHNA, CDR2 YSLEER. The CDR3 has 16 amino acids.

The chain carries TRBV7-2 and TRBJ2-7; TRBD1 agrees at 9 bases. After removal of 4 bases from V and 4 bases from J, the junction contained 8 bases not matched to a gene. The CDR3 length is 15 residues. The germline V gene has CDR1 SGHTA and CDR2 FQGNSA. CDR3 coding DNA: TGTGCCAGCAGCTCCCTACAGGGGGCCCAGTACGAGCAGTACTTC. It codes for CASSSLQGAQYEQYF.

This clone was picked up a small number of times. This chain links TRBV5-4 with TRBJ1-1; tentative D call: TRBD1 (5 bases). Trimming took off 4 bases at V and 1 base at J, with 14 bases between the two ends. Germline-derived CDR1 and CDR2 are SGHNT and YYREEE (reference sequence). This CDR3 comprises 15 residues. CDR3: CASSGDFPGNTEAFF. The CDR3, as DNA: TGTGCCAGCAGCGGGGACTTTCCGGGGAACACTGAAGCTTTCTTT.

This clone has just a few counts. The rearrangement links TRBV7-9 to TRBJ1-1; D uncertain. Per the germline V gene, CDR1 is SEHNR and CDR2 is FQNEAQ (reference sequence). V dropped 5 bases and J dropped 5 bases, with 12 bases sitting between them. This CDR3 spans 13 amino acids. The CDR3 reads CASSPLGGTEAFF. The CDR3 DNA follows: TGTGCCAGCAGCCCCCTGGGAGGAACTGAAGCTTTCTTT.

The J gene is TRBJ1-2, the V gene TRBV6-6; possibly TRBD1 for D (5 bases). The V and J ends lost 6 bases and 8 bases respectively, with 22 bases between them. CDR3 length: 15 amino acids. Germline V lookup: CDR1 MNHNY, CDR2 SVGAGI (reference sequence). Here the CDR3 DNA reads TGTGCCAGCAGGCGCAGTCGGGGGAATGGGCGAGGCTACACCTTC. Its translation: CASRRSRGNGRGYTF.

This clone was seen only a few times. J is TRBJ1-2 and V is TRBV5-1; tentative D call: TRBD1 (6 bases). Germline assignment: CDR1 SGHRS and CDR2 YFSETQ. V dropped 2 bases and J dropped 4 bases, with 15 bases sitting between them. CDR3 size: 15 residues. CDR3 DNA: TGCGCCAGCAGCTTAGCAGGACAGCTAATCTATGGCTACACCTTC. Amino acid sequence: CASSLAGQLIYGYTF.

This clone was found a few times. The chain links TRBV5-4 to TRBJ2-3; D is ambiguous. Per the germline V gene, CDR1 is SGHNT and CDR2 is YYREEE (reference sequence). The CDR3 sequence is 14 residues long. The V gene lost 0 bases and the J gene lost 4 bases, with 9 bases spanning the gap. The CDR3: CASSLAGGSDTQYF. CDR3 nucleotide sequence: TGTGCCAGCAGCTTGGCCGGTGGTTCAGATACGCAGTATTTT.

This clone was detected only a few times. The chain has TRBV29-1 and TRBJ2-7; 7 nucleotides match TRBD2. Trimming at V came to 5 bases and at J to 2 bases, leaving 9 bases not matched to a gene. The CDR3 sequence is 14 residues long. CDR1 SQVTM and CDR2 ANQGSEA come from the germline V gene. The CDR3 coding sequence is TGCAGCGTTACCTCGGGGGAGGGGACCTACGAGCAGTACTTC. Residues: CSVTSGEGTYEQYF.

As regards this clone: Other DNA sequences within the sample encode an identical CDR3. V and J are TRBV30 and TRBJ2-1, with 13 positions matching TRBD2. V was pared by 3 bases and J by 3 bases, with 2 bases of the junction left unmatched. This CDR3 region has 15 residues. Per the germline V gene, CDR1 is GTSNPN and CDR2 is SVGIG (reference sequence). CDR3 residues: CAWSRLAGGYNEQFF. CDR3 nucleotides: TGTGCCTGGAGCCGACTAGCGGGAGGCTACAATGAGCAGTTCTTC.

The chain links TRBV6-1 to TRBJ2-7; perhaps TRBD2 as D (6 bases). The ends were cut back, 7 bases at V and 2 bases at J, with 15 bases in the middle. The length of the CDR3 is 14 residues. In germline, CDR1 is MNHNS, CDR2 SASEGT. The CDR3 loop reads CASTRGLAAYEQYF. CDR3 in DNA: TGTGCCAGCACCCGGGGGTTGGCGGCCTACGAGCAGTACTTC.

The chain has TRBV5-1 and TRBJ2-1; the D is unclear. Germline lookup yields CDR1 SGHRS and CDR2 YFSETQ. CDR3 length equals 14 residues. The V end lost 2 bases, the J end lost 6 bases, and 12 bases lay between the germline ends. CDR3 bases: TGCGCCAGCAGCTTTGGGCCAGGAAGCAATGAGCAGTTCTTC. Translated, it gives CASSFGPGSNEQFF.

V gene TRBV4-3 combines with J gene TRBJ1-2, with TRBD1 matching 7 bases. This CDR3 contains 16 residues. CDR1 LGHNA and CDR2 YSLEER come from the germline V gene. The trim removed 0 bases at V and 6 bases at J, leaving 10 bases unmatched. CDR3 sequence: CASSQEGGRGYDGYTF. In DNA, the CDR3 is TGCGCCAGCAGCCAAGAAGGGGGCAGGGGTTACGATGGCTACACCTTC.

The sample holds a few counts of this clone. The V call is TRBV29-1, the J call TRBJ2-3; TRBD1 is a possible D gene (6 bases). CDR3 length: 14 amino acids. V was trimmed by 4 bases and J by 0 bases, leaving 11 bases between them. Germline V lookup: CDR1 SQVTM, CDR2 ANQGSEA. CDR3 sequence: CSVVGHLSTDTQYF. The CDR3 nucleotides read TGCAGCGTTGTGGGACACCTTAGCACAGATACGCAGTATTTT.

V and J are TRBV5-1 and TRBJ1-1; 8 bases agree with TRBD1. V shed 4 bases and J 0 bases; nucleotides not matched to a gene: 8. CDR3 size: 16 residues. Germline CDR1 SGHRS, CDR2 YFSETQ. The chain's CDR3 is CASSLGQGSMNTEAFF. CDR3 in DNA: TGCGCCAGCAGCCTCGGACAGGGTAGTATGAACACTGAAGCTTTCTTT.

The V call is TRBV7-2, the J call TRBJ1-5; unclear D gene. This CDR3 is built from 13 residues. V lost 6 bases and J lost 6, with 12 bases in between. Germline-derived CDR1 and CDR2 are SGHTA and FQGNSA. DNA of the CDR3: TGTGCCAGCAGAGAGGGAGTGGGTCAGCCCCAGCATTTT. Protein product: CASREGVGQPQHF.

V usage is TRBV6-6 and J usage is TRBJ1-1, with D hard to call. CDR1 and CDR2 from the germline V gene are MNHNY and SVGAGI (reference sequence). Trimming stripped 1 base from V and 4 bases from J, with 13 bases between. This CDR3 spans 15 amino acids. The DNA of the CDR3 is TGTGCCAGCAGTTACTTCGGGGAGCCGGCCACTGAAGCTTTCTTT. Its translation is CASSYFGEPATEAFF.

This clone was counted between two and nine times. The chain recombines TRBV9 with TRBJ2-1, with TRBD2 matching 10 bases. CDR3 length equals 15 residues. Trimming at V came to 0 bases and at J to 9 bases, leaving 6 bases not matched to a gene. Looked up from germline, CDR1 is SGDLS and CDR2 is YYNGEE. DNA of the CDR3: TGTGCCAGCAGCGTAGGGGCTAGCGGGGGCCTTGAGCAGTTCTTC. Its translation is CASSVGASGGLEQFF.

This chain connects TRBV2 to TRBJ2-2; 7 nucleotides agree with TRBD1. The germline V gene has CDR1 SNHLY and CDR2 FYNNEI. The CDR3 is made up of 14 amino acids. Trimming took 4 bases from V and 2 from J; bases not matched to a gene: 1. Here the CDR3 reads CASSAGGNTGELFF. For the CDR3, the DNA is TGTGCCAGCAGTGCAGGGGGAAACACCGGGGAGCTGTTTTTT.

This clone occurred a few times. Other DNA sequences from this sample encode an identical CDR3 as well. The V call is TRBV5-4, the J call TRBJ2-1; 14 nucleotides match TRBD2. The CDR3 sequence is 16 residues long. Trimming at V came to 4 bases and at J to 4 bases, leaving 4 bases not matched to a gene. CDR1 SGHNT and CDR2 YYREEE come from the germline V gene (reference sequence). The chain's CDR3 is CASSLGLAGGYNEQFF. The CDR3, as DNA: TGTGCCAGCAGCCTTGGACTAGCGGGAGGTTACAATGAGCAGTTCTTC.

This sequence joins TRBV29-1 and TRBJ1-2; 10 bases fit TRBD1. CDR1 is SQVTM, CDR2 ANQGSEA, per germline. The junction had 3 bases not matched to a gene; V was cut back by 4 bases and J by 7 bases. The CDR3 extends over 12 amino acids. Here the CDR3 DNA reads TGCAGCGTTGGACAGGGGGCGCTTGGCTACACCTTC. It translates to CSVGQGALGYTF.

The chain employs TRBV10-3 and TRBJ2-1; tentatively, D is TRBD1 (6 bases). Deletions cut 6 bases from V and 2 bases from J, with 8 bases between. The CDR3 has 13 amino acids. CDR1 is ENHRY and CDR2 is SYGVKD in the germline V gene. The CDR3 coding sequence is TGTGCCATCAGACAGGGAACCTACAATGAGCAGTTCTTC. It yields the protein CAIRQGTYNEQFF.

This clone showed up just once. The genes are TRBV9 and TRBJ2-1; the D is unclear. This CDR3 has 13 amino acids. Per the germline V gene, CDR1 is SGDLS and CDR2 is YYNGEE. The ends were cut back, 3 bases at V and 5 bases at J, with 9 bases in the middle. The CDR3 nucleotides are TGTGCCAGCAGCGCTAACGTGGACAATGAGCAGTTCTTC. Its translation: CASSANVDNEQFF.

The chain is built from TRBV2 and TRBJ2-5, with TRBD1 identical over 9 bases. This CDR3 spans 14 amino acids. Germline V gene sequence: CDR1 SNHLY, CDR2 FYNNEI. The ends lost 7 bases at V and 2 bases at J; junction bases unmatched: 5. CDR3 in amino acids: CASNPTGGQETQYF. In nucleotides, the CDR3 is TGTGCCAGCAACCCGACAGGGGGACAAGAGACCCAGTACTTC.

V is TRBV7-3 and J is TRBJ2-5; D might be TRBD1 (6 bases). V lost 5 bases to trimming and J lost 5 bases, with 12 bases between them. CDR1 and CDR2 (germline): SGHTA, FQGTGA. CDR3 length equals 13 residues. The CDR3 region has the DNA TGTGCCAGCAGCGGGGGCTACGGGGAGACCCAGTACTTC. Protein product: CASSGGYGETQYF. Using reference TRBV7-3 and TRBJ2-5 for the parts outside the CDR3, the full variable domain is GAGVSQTPSNKVTEKGKYVELRCDPISGHTALYWYRQSLGQGPEFLIYFQGTGAADDSGLPNDRFFAVRPEGSVSTLKIQRTERGDSAVYLCASSGGYGETQYFGPGTRLLVL.

This clone showed up just a few times. The chain uses TRBV6-5 and TRBJ1-2; D unresolved. Per the germline V gene, CDR1 is MNHEY and CDR2 is SVGAGI. The CDR3 covers 15 residues. V dropped 2 bases and J dropped 4 bases, with 14 bases sitting between them. The chain's CDR3 is CASSYNGGQSYGYTF. For the CDR3, the DNA is TGTGCCAGCAGTTACAATGGAGGGCAAAGCTATGGCTACACCTTC.

V and J are TRBV9 and TRBJ1-4; 7 bases map to TRBD1. Germline V gene sequence: CDR1 SGDLS, CDR2 YYNGEE. V shed 4 bases and J 3 bases; nucleotides not matched to a gene: 12. The CDR3 sequence is 17 residues long. Here the CDR3 DNA reads TGTGCCAGCAGCCCCTTGACGGGAGACAGGGCTAATGAAAAACTGTTTTTT. This gives the protein CASSPLTGDRANEKLFF.